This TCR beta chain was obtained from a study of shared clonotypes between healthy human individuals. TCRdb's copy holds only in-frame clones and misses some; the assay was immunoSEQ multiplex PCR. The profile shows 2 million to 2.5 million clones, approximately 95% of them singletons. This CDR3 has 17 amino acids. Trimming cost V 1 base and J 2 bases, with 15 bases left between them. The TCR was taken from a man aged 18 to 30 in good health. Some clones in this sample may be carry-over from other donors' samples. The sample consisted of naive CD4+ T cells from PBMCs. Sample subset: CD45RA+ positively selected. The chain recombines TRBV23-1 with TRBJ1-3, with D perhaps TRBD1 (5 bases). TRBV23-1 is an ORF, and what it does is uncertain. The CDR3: CASSQCPWGRPGNTIYF. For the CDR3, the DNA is TGCGCCAGCAGTCAATGCCCTTGGGGCCGACCTGGAAACACCATATATTTT.